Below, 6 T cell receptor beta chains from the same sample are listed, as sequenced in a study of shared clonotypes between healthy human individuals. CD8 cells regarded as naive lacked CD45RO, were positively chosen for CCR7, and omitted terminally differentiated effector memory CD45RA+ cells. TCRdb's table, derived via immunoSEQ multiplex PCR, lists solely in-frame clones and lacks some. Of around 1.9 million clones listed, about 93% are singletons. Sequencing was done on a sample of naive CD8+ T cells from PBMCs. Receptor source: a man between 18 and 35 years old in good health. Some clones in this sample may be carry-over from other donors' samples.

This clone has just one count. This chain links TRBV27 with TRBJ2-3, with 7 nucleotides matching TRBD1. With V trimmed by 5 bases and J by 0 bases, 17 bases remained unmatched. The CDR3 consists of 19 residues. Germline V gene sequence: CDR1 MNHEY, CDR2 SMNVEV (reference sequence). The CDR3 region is CASSLIGTAGTASTDTQYF. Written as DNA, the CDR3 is TGTGCCAGCAGTCTTATCGGGACAGCCGGGACAGCTAGCACAGATACGCAGTATTTT.

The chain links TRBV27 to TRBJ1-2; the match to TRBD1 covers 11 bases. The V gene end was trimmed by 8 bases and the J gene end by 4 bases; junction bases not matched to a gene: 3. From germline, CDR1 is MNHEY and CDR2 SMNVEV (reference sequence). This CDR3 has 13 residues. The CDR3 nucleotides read TGTGCCAGCGGGACAGGGGGACTCTATGGCTACACCTTC. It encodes CASGTGGLYGYTF.

Here the CDR3 DNA reads TGCGCCAGCAGCCAAGCCGTAATCCAGGGGGCTGAAGCTTTCTTT. Translating it yields CASSQAVIQGAEAFF. The V and J genes are TRBV4-3 and TRBJ1-1; 7 bases line up with TRBD1. Germline V gives CDR1 LGHNA, CDR2 YSLEER. The CDR3 runs to 15 residues. The V gene end was trimmed by 1 base and the J gene end by 6 bases; junction bases not matched to a gene: 8.

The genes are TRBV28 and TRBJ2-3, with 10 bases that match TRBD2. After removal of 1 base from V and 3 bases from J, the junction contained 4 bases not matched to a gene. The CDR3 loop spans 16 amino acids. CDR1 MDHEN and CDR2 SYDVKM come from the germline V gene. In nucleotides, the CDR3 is TGTGCCAGCAGTTTATCGCTAGCGGGAGATACAGATACGCAGTATTTT. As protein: CASSLSLAGDTDTQYF.

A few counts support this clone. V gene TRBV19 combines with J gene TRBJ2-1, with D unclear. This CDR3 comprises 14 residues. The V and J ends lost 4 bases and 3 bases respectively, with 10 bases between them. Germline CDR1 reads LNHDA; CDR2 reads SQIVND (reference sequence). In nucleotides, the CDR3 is TGTGCCAGTAGTAAGGGTGGGTACTACAATGAGCAGTTCTTC. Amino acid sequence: CASSKGGYYNEQFF.

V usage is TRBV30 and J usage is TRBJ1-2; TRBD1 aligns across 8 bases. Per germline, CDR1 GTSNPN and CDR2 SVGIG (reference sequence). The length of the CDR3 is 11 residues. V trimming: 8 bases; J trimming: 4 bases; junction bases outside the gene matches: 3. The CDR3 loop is CAGTGGYGYTF. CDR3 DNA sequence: TGTGCCGGAACAGGGGGCTATGGCTACACCTTC.